This entry concerns a single T cell receptor (beta chain). All participating donors were Caucasian adults from Nashville, Tennessee. Assay used: immunoSEQ multiplex PCR; TCRdb lists only in-frame clones, some missing. Of 1.4 million to 1.5 million clones listed, about 96% are singletons. The entry originates in a study of shared clonotypes between healthy human individuals. This CDR3 contains 12 residues. Trimming shortened V by 8 bases and J by 5 bases, and 15 bases separated the two germline ends. Per the germline V gene, CDR1 is SQVTM and CDR2 is ANQGSEA. The chain recombines TRBV29-1 with TRBJ2-5; no definite D call. The sample taken for sequencing was naive CD4+ T cells sorted from blood. Specified subset: CD45RA+ positively selected. This sequence originates from a man aged 25-40 years in good health. CDR3 amino acids: CSMFGQKETQYF. Here the CDR3 DNA reads TGCAGCATGTTTGGCCAAAAGGAGACCCAGTACTTC.